These 16 T cell receptor beta chains originate from one sample sequenced in a study of response to subunit inactivated influenza vaccine. TCRdb used MiXCR to reprocess the RT-PCR reads, holding one entry per CDR3 protein. The sample has hundreds of thousands of distinct CDR3 sequences; about 8% are singletons. The sample in question was PBMCs from blood, obtained less than 30 months after vaccination. The receptors stem from a man aged 45 to 70 who received an inactivated influenza vaccine.

This sequence joins TRBV7-3 and TRBJ2-1; 10 bases are shared with TRBD2. The CDR3 has 15 residues. Germline V gene sequence: CDR1 SGHTA, CDR2 FQGTGA. V lost 4 bases and J lost 6; bases outside the gene matches: 6. In nucleotides, the CDR3 is TGTGCCAGCAGCTCAGGGACTAGCGTAAGCAATGAGCAGTTCTTC. This gives the protein CASSSGTSVSNEQFF.

The rearrangement joins TRBV11-2 to TRBJ2-3, with D maybe TRBD1 (6 bases). Between the trimmed V and J ends, which lost 2 bases and 4 bases, there was a span of 19 bases. The CDR3 is 17 residues long. Germline-derived CDR1 and CDR2 are SGHAT and FQNNGV. The DNA for the CDR3 is TGTGCCAGCAGCTTACGCAACAGGGTAATAATCGCAGATACGCAGTATTTT. Amino acid sequence: CASSLRNRVIIADTQYF.

This clonotype was seen at least ten times. V gene TRBV27 combines with J gene TRBJ2-2; D may be TRBD2 (6 bases). The V and J ends lost 5 bases and 7 bases respectively, with 11 bases between them. CDR3 length: 13 amino acids. The germline V gene encodes CDR1 MNHEY and CDR2 SMNVEV (reference sequence). The CDR3 region has the DNA TGTGCCAGCAGTCCGGGGGTGATCGGGGAGCTGTTTTTT. Its protein is CASSPGVIGELFF.

This clonotype was detected many times. The chain employs TRBV2 and TRBJ2-2, with D maybe TRBD1 (6 bases). The V gene's germline CDR1 is SNHLY and CDR2 FYNNEI. V was cut by 6 bases and J by 4 bases, with 12 bases left in between. CDR3 size: 14 residues. In DNA, the CDR3 is TGTGCCAGCAGGAACAGGGTTTCCACCGGGGAGCTGTTTTTT. Amino acid sequence: CASRNRVSTGELFF.

The chain is built from TRBV20-1 and TRBJ2-5; 11 nucleotides line up with TRBD2. From germline, CDR1 is DFQATT and CDR2 SNEGSKA (reference sequence). Trimming at V came to 6 bases and at J to 4 bases, leaving 16 bases not matched to a gene. This CDR3 region has 17 residues. CDR3 coding DNA: TGCAGTGCCCCAACCTTCAGAACTAGCGGGAGTCGAGAGACCCAGTACTTC. This sequence encodes CSAPTFRTSGSRETQYF.

This clonotype was counted only a few times. The chain carries TRBV5-1 and TRBJ1-1, with D possibly TRBD1 on 5 matching bases. Trimming shortened V by 1 base and J by 0 bases, and 16 bases separated the two germline ends. The germline V gene encodes CDR1 SGHRS and CDR2 YFSETQ. This CDR3 is 17 amino acids long. CDR3 amino acids: CASSLRVGPQVNTEAFF. The CDR3 coding sequence is TGCGCCAGCAGCTTGCGAGTCGGGCCACAGGTGAACACTGAAGCTTTCTTT.

This clonotype was seen at least ten times. The chain joins TRBV7-2 to TRBJ2-5; no firm D call. The germline V and J ends were trimmed by 5 bases and 3 bases, with 7 bases remaining between them. CDR3 length equals 12 residues. Germline CDR1 SGHTA, CDR2 FQGNSA. The CDR3 nucleotides are TGTGCCAGCAGCACCACAGAAGAGACCCAGTACTTC. Translating it yields CASSTTEETQYF.

Ten or more counts support this clonotype. The genes are TRBV7-7 and TRBJ2-1; D ambiguous. Germline-derived CDR1 and CDR2 are SSHAT and FNYEAQ (reference sequence). Trimming took 1 base from V and 9 from J, leaving 10 bases between them. The CDR3 is 13 amino acids. Written as DNA, the CDR3 is TGTGCCAGCAGCTTAGGACGTTCGAGTGAGCAGTTCTTC. This sequence encodes CASSLGRSSEQFF.

This chain connects TRBV5-4 to TRBJ2-3, with TRBD2 identical over 10 bases. The CDR3 is 16 residues long. Germline V gives CDR1 SGHNT, CDR2 YYREEE (reference sequence). V was pared by 4 bases and J by 3 bases, with 8 bases of the junction left unmatched. This chain's CDR3 is CASSTPSGRVTDTQYF. The CDR3 bases are TGTGCCAGCAGCACACCTAGCGGGAGAGTAACAGATACGCAGTATTTT.

The rearrangement links TRBV18 to TRBJ1-1; tentative D call: TRBD1 (5 bases). The germline V and J ends were trimmed by 4 bases and 11 bases, with 20 bases remaining between them. This CDR3 comprises 14 residues. Looked up from germline, CDR1 is KGHSH and CDR2 is LQKENI. The CDR3: CASSRGVTDRVAFF. CDR3 bases: TGTGCCAGCTCACGGGGCGTTACTGACAGAGTGGCTTTCTTT.

This clonotype was found many times. The chain uses TRBV20-1 and TRBJ2-7, with 9 bases matching TRBD1. CDR3 size: 14 residues. Germline V gives CDR1 DFQATT, CDR2 SNEGSKA (reference sequence). V dropped 2 bases and J dropped 2; count of bases not matched to a gene: 4. This CDR3 reads CSARPGTGPYEQYF. CDR3 DNA sequence: TGCAGTGCTAGACCCGGGACAGGGCCCTACGAGCAGTACTTC.

Only a few counts were recorded for this clonotype. The rearrangement links TRBV20-1 to TRBJ2-7; D is ambiguous. Deletions cut 0 bases from V and 6 bases from J, with 9 bases between. The CDR3 is 12 residues long. From germline, CDR1 is DFQATT and CDR2 SNEGSKA (reference sequence). The CDR3 DNA reads as TGCAGTGCTAGAGATCCGAAGGCCGAGCAGTACTTC. This gives the protein CSARDPKAEQYF.

The chain uses TRBV7-9 and TRBJ1-2; 7 positions match TRBD1. Per germline, CDR1 SEHNR and CDR2 FQNEAQ (reference sequence). This CDR3 comprises 14 residues. J lost 7 bases, V lost 5 bases, and 10 bases had no gene match. The CDR3 DNA follows: TGTGCCAGCAGCGGGGGGACAGTCTCCTTTGGCTACACCTTC. Translated, it gives CASSGGTVSFGYTF.

This clonotype was seen a few times. This sequence joins TRBV20-1 and TRBJ1-6, with 8 bases matching TRBD1. CDR3 length: 12 amino acids. Per germline, CDR1 DFQATT and CDR2 SNEGSKA (reference sequence). Here the CDR3 reads CSSATGDSPLHF. Here the CDR3 DNA reads TGCAGCTCCGCGACAGGGGATTCACCCCTCCACTTT.

J is TRBJ2-2 and V is TRBV20-1, with 7 bases that match TRBD2. V shed 5 bases and J 2 bases; nucleotides not matched to a gene: 5. CDR3 length equals 14 residues. Germline CDR1 is DFQATT and CDR2 is SNEGSKA (reference sequence). This CDR3 reads CSALSGSNTGELFF. The CDR3, as DNA: TGCAGTGCTCTTAGCGGGTCCAACACCGGGGAGCTGTTTTTT.

This clonotype was picked up a small number of times. J is TRBJ2-2 and V is TRBV20-1; 10 nucleotides align to TRBD2. Germline V CDR1 and CDR2: DFQATT, SNEGSKA (reference sequence). The CDR3 runs 16 residues. Germline trimming cut 2 bases from V and 6 bases from J; bases unmatched to any gene: 9. CDR3: CSARLSSGRRAGELFF. Written as DNA, the CDR3 is TGCAGTGCTAGATTGTCTAGCGGGAGACGGGCCGGGGAGCTGTTTTTT.